These 13 T cell receptor beta chains share one sample of origin, sequenced in a study of blood T cell repertoires in COVID-19 (dated by TCRdb to the early 2020s). The library relied on the immunoSEQ multiplex PCR assay. What TCRdb holds here is the immuneACCESS table cut down to in-frame rearrangements. Part of the clones is not present; checked against another copy, under half of the missing clones reflect an unresolved V gene, and the others are unexplained. The sample contains under 200,000 clones, 65% to 85% of them found a single time. The top ten hold 10% to 15% of the sample. Specimen: PBMCs or T cells enriched from blood (not recorded which). All receptors come from a woman aged 60-75 years who had recovered from COVID-19.

The chain joins TRBV6-2 or TRBV6-3 to TRBJ2-7; 9 positions match TRBD1. Germline values: CDR1 MNHEY, CDR2 SVGEGT. This CDR3 is built from 14 residues. Trimming at V came to 4 bases and at J to 4 bases, leaving 5 bases not matched to a gene. The CDR3 DNA sequence: TGTGCCAGCAGTTCCCACAGGGGGCAATACGAGCAGTACTTC. It codes for CASSSHRGQYEQYF.

The chain recombines TRBV10-1 with TRBJ1-2; D call uncertain. Germline lookup yields CDR1 WNHNN and CDR2 SYGVQD (reference sequence). V was shortened by 0 bases and J by 7 bases, with 15 bases between the two germline ends. This CDR3 has 15 amino acids. CDR3 DNA sequence: TGCGCCAGCAGTGAGTCTCCTACCCCTTTTAGTGGCTACACCTTC. It translates to CASSESPTPFSGYTF.

The rearrangement links TRBV5-1 to TRBJ2-1, with D possibly being TRBD2 (6 bases). The germline V gene has CDR1 SGHRS and CDR2 YFSETQ. The CDR3 has 14 amino acids. V lost 2 bases to trimming and J lost 2 bases, with 8 bases between them. The CDR3 sequence: CASSLERAYNEQFF. CDR3 sequence (DNA): TGCGCCAGCAGCTTAGAGCGGGCCTACAATGAGCAGTTCTTC.

There are many counts of this clone. The rearrangement uses TRBV3-1 (or the pseudogene TRBV3-2) and TRBJ2-7; no reliable D call. The CDR3 runs 14 residues. Trimming took 0 bases from V and 6 from J, leaving 12 bases between them. Germline V gives CDR1 LGHDT, CDR2 YNNKEL (reference sequence). The CDR3 DNA sequence: TGTGCCAGCAGCCAAGACACAGTCGCCGGCGAGCAGTACTTC. Its protein is CASSQDTVAGEQYF.

The rearrangement uses TRBV7-8 and TRBJ1-1; 9 positions agree with TRBD1. CDR3 size: 14 residues. Trimming cost V 4 bases and J 1 base; bases outside gene matches: 1. Germline V lookup: CDR1 SGHVS, CDR2 FQNEAQ. CDR3 coding DNA: TGTGCCAGCAGCTGGGGACAGGGGAACACTGAAGCTTTCTTT. Translation: CASSWGQGNTEAFF.

The V and J genes are TRBV3-1 (or the pseudogene TRBV3-2) and TRBJ1-2; D gene ambiguous. The CDR3 contains 14 residues. Trimming shortened V by 1 base and J by 5 bases, and 11 bases separated the two germline ends. Germline values: CDR1 LGHDT, CDR2 YNNKEL (reference sequence). CDR3 DNA sequence: TGTGCCAGCAGCCAAGGACCCTCCGGGTATGGCTACACCTTC. Encoded protein: CASSQGPSGYGYTF.

This chain uses TRBV6-5 with TRBJ2-7, with a weak D call TRBD1 (6 bases). V lost 6 bases and J lost 5, with 17 bases in between. Germline values: CDR1 MNHEY, CDR2 SVGAGI. The CDR3 covers 14 residues. The CDR3 here is CASRGVGTSHEQYF. The CDR3 bases are TGTGCCAGCAGGGGGGTAGGGACAAGCCACGAGCAGTACTTC.

This chain connects TRBV21-1 to TRBJ2-4; TRBD2, the table's D call, was not compared with the DNA. TRBV21-1 is listed as a pseudogene. The CDR3 contains 19 residues. CDR3 coding DNA: TGTGCCAGCAGCAAAAATCGGGGACTAGCGGCCGGGCCCAAAAACATTCAGTACTTC. Its protein product is CASSKNRGLAAGPKNIQYF.

V gene TRBV5-1 combines with J gene TRBJ2-1; no clear D gene. The ends were cut back, 0 bases at V and 0 bases at J, with 10 bases in the middle. The CDR3 totals 16 residues. CDR1 and CDR2 from the germline V gene are SGHRS and YFSETQ. This CDR3 reads CASSLVPRSSYNEQFF. CDR3 coding DNA: TGCGCCAGCAGCTTGGTCCCCCGGAGCTCCTACAATGAGCAGTTCTTC.

The V call is TRBV4-2, the J call TRBJ1-4; D is perhaps TRBD1 (5 bases). The CDR3 totals 16 residues. V shed 0 bases and J shed 8 bases, with 16 bases lying between them. The germline gives CDR1 LGHNA, CDR2 YNFKEQ. CDR3 amino acids: CASSQDNVIGGEKLFF. The CDR3 DNA sequence: TGTGCCAGCAGCCAAGATAACGTCATCGGGGGAGAAAAACTGTTTTTT.

This clone was seen only once. V is TRBV5-4 and J is TRBJ2-3; 8 bases match TRBD1. J lost 3 bases, V lost 3 bases, and 3 bases had no gene match. CDR1 and CDR2 (germline): SGHNT, YYREEE (reference sequence). CDR3 length: 14 amino acids. CDR3 DNA: TGTGCCAGCAGCTATGGACAGGGAACAGATACGCAGTATTTT. Translation gives CASSYGQGTDTQYF.

The CDR3 DNA reads TGCGCCAGCAGCTTGGGGGACAGCGTGCCCTCTGGGGCCAACGTCCTGACTTTC. Its translation is CASSLGDSVPSGANVLTF. The chain joins TRBV5-1 to TRBJ2-6, with TRBD1 matching over 7 bases. CDR3 length: 18 amino acids. From germline, CDR1 is SGHRS and CDR2 YFSETQ. The J segment lost 0 bases and the V segment lost 0 bases, leaving 6 bases of the junction unmatched.

This clone was detected once. V and J are TRBV5-4 and TRBJ2-2; the match to TRBD2 covers 10 bases. The CDR3 loop spans 16 amino acids. The V gene's germline CDR1 is SGHNT and CDR2 YYREEE (reference sequence). V lost 1 base and J lost 2; bases outside the gene matches: 2. CDR3 coding DNA: TGTGCCAGCAGCTTGATAGCGGGGGGTAACACCGGGGAGCTGTTTTTT. Encoded protein: CASSLIAGGNTGELFF. Based on the CDR3 plus reference TRBV5-4 and TRBJ2-2, the full variable domain is ETGVTQSPTHLIKTRGQQVTLRCSSQSGHNTVSWYQQALGQGPQFIFQYYREEENGRGNFPPRFSGLQFPNYSSELNVNALELDDSALYLCASSLIAGGNTGELFFGEGSRLTVL.